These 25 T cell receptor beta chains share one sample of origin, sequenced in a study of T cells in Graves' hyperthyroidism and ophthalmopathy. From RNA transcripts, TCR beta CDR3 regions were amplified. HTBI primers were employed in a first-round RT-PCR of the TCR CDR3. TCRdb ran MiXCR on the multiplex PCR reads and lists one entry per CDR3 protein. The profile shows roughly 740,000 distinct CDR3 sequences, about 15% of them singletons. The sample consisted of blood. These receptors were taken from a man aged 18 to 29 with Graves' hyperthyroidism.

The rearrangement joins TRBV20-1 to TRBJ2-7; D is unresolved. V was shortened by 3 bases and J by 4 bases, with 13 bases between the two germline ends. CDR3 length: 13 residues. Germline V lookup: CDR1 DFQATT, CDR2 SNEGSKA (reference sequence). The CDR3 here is CSASNTPGYEQYF. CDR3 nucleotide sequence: TGCAGTGCTAGTAACACCCCTGGGTACGAGCAGTACTTC.

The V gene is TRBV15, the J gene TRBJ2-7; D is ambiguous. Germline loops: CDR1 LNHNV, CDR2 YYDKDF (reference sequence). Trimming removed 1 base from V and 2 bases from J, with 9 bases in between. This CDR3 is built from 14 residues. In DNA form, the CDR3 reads TGTGCCACCAGCAGAGGAGACCCACCCTACGAGCAGTACTTC. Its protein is CATSRGDPPYEQYF.

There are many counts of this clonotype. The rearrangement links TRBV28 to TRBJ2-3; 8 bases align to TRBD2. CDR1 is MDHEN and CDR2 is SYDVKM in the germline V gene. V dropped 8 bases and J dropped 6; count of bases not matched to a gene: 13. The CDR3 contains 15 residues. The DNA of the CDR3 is TGTGCCAGCGAAATGTCCAGCGGGAGAAAGGATACGCAGTATTTT. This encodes CASEMSSGRKDTQYF.

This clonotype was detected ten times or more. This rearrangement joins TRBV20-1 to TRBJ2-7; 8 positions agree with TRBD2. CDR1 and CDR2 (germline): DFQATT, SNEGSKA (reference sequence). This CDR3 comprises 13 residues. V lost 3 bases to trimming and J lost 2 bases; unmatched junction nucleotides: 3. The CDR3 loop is CSASRAGAYEQYF. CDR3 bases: TGCAGTGCTAGTCGAGCGGGAGCCTACGAGCAGTACTTC.

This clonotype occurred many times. The CDR3 loop reads CASKDRGGEETQYF. The CDR3 DNA reads TGTGCCAGCAAGGACAGGGGAGGCGAAGAGACCCAGTACTTC. The rearrangement uses TRBV7-9 and TRBJ2-5; TRBD1 aligns across 9 bases. CDR1 and CDR2 from the germline V gene are SEHNR and FQNEAQ (reference sequence). The CDR3 is made up of 14 amino acids. V trimming: 7 bases; J trimming: 3 bases; junction bases outside the gene matches: 6.

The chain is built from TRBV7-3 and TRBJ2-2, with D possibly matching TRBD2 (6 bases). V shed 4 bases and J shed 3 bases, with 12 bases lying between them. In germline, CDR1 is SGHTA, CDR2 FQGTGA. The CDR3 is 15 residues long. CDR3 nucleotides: TGTGCCAGCAGCTCTAGGGCGGGGTACACCGGGGAGCTGTTTTTT. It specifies CASSSRAGYTGELFF. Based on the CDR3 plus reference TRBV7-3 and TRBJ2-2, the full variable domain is GAGVSQTPSNKVTEKGKYVELRCDPISGHTALYWYRQSLGQGPEFLIYFQGTGAADDSGLPNDRFFAVRPEGSVSTLKIQRTERGDSAVYLCASSSRAGYTGELFFGEGSRLTVL.

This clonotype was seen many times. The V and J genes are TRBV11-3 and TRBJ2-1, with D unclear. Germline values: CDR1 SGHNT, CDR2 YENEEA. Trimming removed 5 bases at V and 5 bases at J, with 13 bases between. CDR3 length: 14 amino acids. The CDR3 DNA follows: TGTGCCAGCAGCCCGTCGACCTTACACAATGAGCAGTTCTTC. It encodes CASSPSTLHNEQFF.

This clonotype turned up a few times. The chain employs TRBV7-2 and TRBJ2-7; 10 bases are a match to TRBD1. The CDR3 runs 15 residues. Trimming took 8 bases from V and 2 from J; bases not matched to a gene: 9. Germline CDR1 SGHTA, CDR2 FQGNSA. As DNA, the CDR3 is TGTGCCAGCGAGGAATCCGGGACAGGGGCCTACGAGCAGTACTTC. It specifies CASEESGTGAYEQYF.

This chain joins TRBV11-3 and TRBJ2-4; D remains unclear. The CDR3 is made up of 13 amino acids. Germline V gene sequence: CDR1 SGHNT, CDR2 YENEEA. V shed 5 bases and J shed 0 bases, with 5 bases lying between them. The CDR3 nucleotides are TGTGCCAGCAGCAGGGAAGCCAAAAACATTCAGTACTTC. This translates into CASSREAKNIQYF.

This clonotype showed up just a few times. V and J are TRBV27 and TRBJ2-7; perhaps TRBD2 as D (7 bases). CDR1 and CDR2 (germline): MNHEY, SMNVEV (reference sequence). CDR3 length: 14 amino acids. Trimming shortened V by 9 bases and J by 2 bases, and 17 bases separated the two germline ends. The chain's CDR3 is CARTKGGTAYEQYF. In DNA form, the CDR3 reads TGTGCCAGGACTAAGGGGGGGACGGCCTACGAGCAGTACTTC.

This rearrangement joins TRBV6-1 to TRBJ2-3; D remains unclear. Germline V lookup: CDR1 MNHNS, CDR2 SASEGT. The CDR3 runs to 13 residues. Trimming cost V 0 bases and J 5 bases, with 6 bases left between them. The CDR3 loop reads CASSEADRDTQYF. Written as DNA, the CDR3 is TGTGCCAGCAGTGAAGCCGATCGAGATACGCAGTATTTT.

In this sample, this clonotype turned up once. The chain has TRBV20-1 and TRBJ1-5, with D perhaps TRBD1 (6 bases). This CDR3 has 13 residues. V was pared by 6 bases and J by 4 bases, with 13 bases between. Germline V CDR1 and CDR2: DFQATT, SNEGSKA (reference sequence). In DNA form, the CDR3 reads TGCAGTGCCGGGAGGGGGAGGAATCAGCCCCAGCATTTT. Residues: CSAGRGRNQPQHF.

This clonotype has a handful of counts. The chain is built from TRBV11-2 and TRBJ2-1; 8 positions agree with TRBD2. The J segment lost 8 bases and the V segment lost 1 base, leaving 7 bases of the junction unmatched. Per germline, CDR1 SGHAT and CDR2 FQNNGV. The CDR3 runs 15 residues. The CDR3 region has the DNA TGTGCCAGCAGCTTAGGAGCGGGAGCTAGCCATGAGCAGTTCTTC. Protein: CASSLGAGASHEQFF.

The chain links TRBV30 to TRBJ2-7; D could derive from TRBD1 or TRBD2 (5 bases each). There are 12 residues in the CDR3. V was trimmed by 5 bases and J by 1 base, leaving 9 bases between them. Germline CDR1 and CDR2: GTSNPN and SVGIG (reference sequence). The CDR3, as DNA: TGTGCCTGGGGGACCGCTTCCTACGAGCAGTACTTC. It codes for CAWGTASYEQYF.

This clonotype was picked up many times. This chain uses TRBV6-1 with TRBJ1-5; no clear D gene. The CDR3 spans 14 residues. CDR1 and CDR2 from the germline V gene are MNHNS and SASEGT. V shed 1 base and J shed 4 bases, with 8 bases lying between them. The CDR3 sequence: CASSEDSWNQPQHF. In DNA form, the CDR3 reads TGTGCCAGCAGTGAAGACAGCTGGAATCAGCCCCAGCATTTT.

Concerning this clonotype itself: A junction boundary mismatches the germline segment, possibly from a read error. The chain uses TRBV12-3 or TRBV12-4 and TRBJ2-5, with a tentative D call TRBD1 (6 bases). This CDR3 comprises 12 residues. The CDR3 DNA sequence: TGTGCCAGCACACAAACCGGGACAACCCGGTACTTC. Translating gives CASTQTGTTRYF.

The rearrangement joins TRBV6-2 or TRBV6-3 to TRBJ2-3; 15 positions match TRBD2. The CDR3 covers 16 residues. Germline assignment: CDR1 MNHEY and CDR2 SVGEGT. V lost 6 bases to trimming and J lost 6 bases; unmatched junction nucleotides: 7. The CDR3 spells CASSPTGTSGRDTQYF. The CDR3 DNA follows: TGTGCCAGCAGCCCCACGGGGACTAGCGGGAGGGATACGCAGTATTTT.

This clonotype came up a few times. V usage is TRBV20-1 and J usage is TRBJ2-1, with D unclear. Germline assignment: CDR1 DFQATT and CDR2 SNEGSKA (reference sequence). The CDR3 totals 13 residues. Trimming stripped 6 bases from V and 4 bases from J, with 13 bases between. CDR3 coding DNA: TGCAGTGCAAAGAGGCCAGCTTACAATGAGCAGTTCTTC. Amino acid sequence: CSAKRPAYNEQFF.

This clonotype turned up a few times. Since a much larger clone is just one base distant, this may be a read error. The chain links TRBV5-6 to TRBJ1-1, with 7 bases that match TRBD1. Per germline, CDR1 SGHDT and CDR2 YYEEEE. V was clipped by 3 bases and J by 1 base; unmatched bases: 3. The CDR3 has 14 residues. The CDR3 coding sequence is TGTGCCAGCAGCTGGGGACAGCGGAACACTGAAGCTTTCTTT. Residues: CASSWGQRNTEAFF.

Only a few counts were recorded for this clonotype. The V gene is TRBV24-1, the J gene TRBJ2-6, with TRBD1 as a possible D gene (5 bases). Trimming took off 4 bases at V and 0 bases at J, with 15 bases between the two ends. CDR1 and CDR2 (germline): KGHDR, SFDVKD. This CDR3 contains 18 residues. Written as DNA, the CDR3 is TGTGCCACCAGTGACCCGACAGCCAGCTACTCTGGGGCCAACGTCCTGACTTTC. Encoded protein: CATSDPTASYSGANVLTF.

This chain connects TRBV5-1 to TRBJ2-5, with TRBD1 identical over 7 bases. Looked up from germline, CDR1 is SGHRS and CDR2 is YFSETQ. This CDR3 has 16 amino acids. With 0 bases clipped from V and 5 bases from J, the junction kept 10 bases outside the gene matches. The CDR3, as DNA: TGCGCCAGCAGCTTGGGCAATCCTACAGGGGAGGAGACCCAGTACTTC. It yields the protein CASSLGNPTGEETQYF.

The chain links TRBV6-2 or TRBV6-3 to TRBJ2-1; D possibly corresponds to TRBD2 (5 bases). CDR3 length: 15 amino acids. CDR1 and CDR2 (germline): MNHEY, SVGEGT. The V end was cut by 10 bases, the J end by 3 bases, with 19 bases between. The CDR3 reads CATIARRSHYNEQFF. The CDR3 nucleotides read TGTGCCACCATAGCGCGGCGGAGCCACTACAATGAGCAGTTCTTC.

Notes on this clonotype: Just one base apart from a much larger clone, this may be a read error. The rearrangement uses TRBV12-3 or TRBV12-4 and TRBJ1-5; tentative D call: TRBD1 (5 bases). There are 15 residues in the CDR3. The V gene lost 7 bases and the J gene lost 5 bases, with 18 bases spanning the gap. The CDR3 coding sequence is TGTGCCAGCACCCAACCGGGGGGGTGGGATCAGCCCCAGCATTTT. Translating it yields CASTQPGGWDQPQHF.

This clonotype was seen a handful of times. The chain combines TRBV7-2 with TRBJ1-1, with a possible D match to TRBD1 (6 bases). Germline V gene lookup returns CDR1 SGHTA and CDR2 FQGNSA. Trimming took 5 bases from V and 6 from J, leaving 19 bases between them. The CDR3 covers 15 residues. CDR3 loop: CASSPTGTLTPEAFF. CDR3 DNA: TGTGCCAGCAGCCCCACAGGGACGTTGACACCTGAAGCTTTCTTT.

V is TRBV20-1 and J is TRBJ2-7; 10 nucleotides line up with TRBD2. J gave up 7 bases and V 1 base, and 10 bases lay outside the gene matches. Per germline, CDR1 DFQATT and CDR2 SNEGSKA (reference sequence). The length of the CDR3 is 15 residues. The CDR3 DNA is TGCAGTGCTAGAGGTAATAGCGGGAGGTCGGATGAGCAGTACTTC. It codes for CSARGNSGRSDEQYF.